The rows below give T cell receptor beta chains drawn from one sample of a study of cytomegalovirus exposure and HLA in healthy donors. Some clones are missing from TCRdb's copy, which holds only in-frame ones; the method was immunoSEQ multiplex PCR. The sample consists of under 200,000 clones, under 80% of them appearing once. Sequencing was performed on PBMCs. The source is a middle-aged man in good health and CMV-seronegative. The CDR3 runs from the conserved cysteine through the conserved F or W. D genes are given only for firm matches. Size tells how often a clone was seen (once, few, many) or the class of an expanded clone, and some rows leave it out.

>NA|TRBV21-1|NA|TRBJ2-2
CASSKSRNTGELFF
TGTGCCAGCAGCAAATCCCGGAACACCGGGGAGCTGTTTTTT
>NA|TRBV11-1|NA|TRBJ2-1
CASSPGGITYNEQFF
TGTGCCAGCAGCCCCGGGGGTATCACCTACAATGAGCAGTTCTTC
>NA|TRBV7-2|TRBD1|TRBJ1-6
CASSIDRGHNSPLHF
TGTGCCAGCAGCATCGACAGGGGTCATAATTCACCCCTCCACTTT
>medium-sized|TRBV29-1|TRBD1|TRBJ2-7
CSVEGQGESSYEQYF
TGCAGCGTTGAAGGACAGGGGGAAAGCTCCTACGAGCAGTACTTC
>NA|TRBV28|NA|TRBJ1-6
CASRQGLRTPLHF
TGTGCCAGCCGCCAGGGCCTACGGACGCCCCTCCACTTT
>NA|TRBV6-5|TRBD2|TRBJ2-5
CASSSGGVTETQYF
TGTGCCAGCAGCTCGGGAGGAGTGACAGAGACCCAGTACTTC
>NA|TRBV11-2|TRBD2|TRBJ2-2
CASSVTSPGELFF
TGTGCCAGCAGCGTGACTAGCCCCGGGGAGCTGTTTTTT
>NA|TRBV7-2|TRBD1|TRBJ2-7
CASSSTGTVLYEQYF
TGTGCCAGCAGCAGCACCGGGACAGTCCTTTACGAGCAGTACTTC
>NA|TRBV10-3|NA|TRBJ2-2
CAISESAGVNTGELFF
TGTGCCATCAGTGAGTCGGCAGGGGTGAACACCGGGGAGCTGTTTTTT
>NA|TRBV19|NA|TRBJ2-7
CASSPSSTSYEQYF
TGTGCCAGTAGTCCCTCCTCTACCTCCTACGAGCAGTACTTC
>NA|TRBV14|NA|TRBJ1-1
CASSQGVGGRRNTEAFF
TGTGCCAGCAGCCAAGGGGTGGGGGGGCGCAGGAACACTGAAGCTTTCTTT
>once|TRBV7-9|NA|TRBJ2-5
CASSPALGEATQYF
TGTGCCAGCAGCCCAGCGCTAGGAGAAGCGACCCAGTACTTC
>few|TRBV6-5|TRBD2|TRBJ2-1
CASSRTSGGNEQFF
TGTGCCAGCAGTAGGACTAGCGGGGGCAATGAGCAGTTCTTC
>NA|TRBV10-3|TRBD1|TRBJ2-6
CAISLSDRATSGANVLTF
TGTGCCATCAGTTTATCCGACAGGGCCACCTCTGGGGCCAACGTCCTGACTTTC
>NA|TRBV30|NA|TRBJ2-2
CAWSAGTSLYTGELFF
TGTGCCTGGTCCGCCGGGACATCACTTTACACCGGGGAGCTGTTTTTT
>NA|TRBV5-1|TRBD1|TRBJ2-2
CASSERTGHTGELFF
TGCGCCAGCAGTGAAAGGACAGGGCACACCGGGGAGCTGTTTTTT
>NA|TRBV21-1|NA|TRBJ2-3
CASSTPGTTSTDTQYF
TGTGCCAGCAGCACGCCCGGGACTACGAGCACAGATACGCAGTATTTT
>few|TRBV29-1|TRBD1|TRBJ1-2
CSIRQGGYGYTF
TGCAGCATCCGACAGGGTGGCTATGGCTACACCTTC
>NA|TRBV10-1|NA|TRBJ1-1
CASIVAFF
TGCGCCAGCATCGTCGCTTTCTTT
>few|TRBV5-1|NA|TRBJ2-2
CASSLAAKEGTGELFF
TGCGCCAGCAGCTTGGCCGCAAAGGAGGGGACCGGGGAGCTGTTTTTT
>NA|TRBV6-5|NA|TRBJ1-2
CASSEMGGYGYTF
TGTGCCAGCAGTGAAATGGGGGGCTATGGCTACACCTTC
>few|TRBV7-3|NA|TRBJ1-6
CASSEEGSRRSPLHF
TGTGCCAGCAGCGAAGAGGGCAGCCGTCGGTCACCCCTCCACTTT
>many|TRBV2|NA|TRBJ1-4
CASRTPRVANEKLFF
TGTGCCAGCCGAACCCCCCGAGTAGCTAATGAAAAACTGTTTTTT
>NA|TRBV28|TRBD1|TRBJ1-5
CASRRNTGTGLQPQHF
TGTGCCAGCAGGAGAAATACCGGGACAGGGCTTCAGCCCCAGCATTTT
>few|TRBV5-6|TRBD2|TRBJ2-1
CASTPRLAGDNEQFF
TGTGCCAGCACCCCTAGACTAGCGGGAGACAATGAGCAGTTCTTC
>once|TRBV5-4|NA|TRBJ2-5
CASSLRDIEETQYF
TGTGCCAGCAGCCTCCGGGACATCGAAGAGACCCAGTACTTC
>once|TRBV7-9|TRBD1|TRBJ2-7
CASSSGTGAYEQYF
TGTGCCAGCAGCTCCGGGACAGGGGCCTACGAGCAGTACTTC
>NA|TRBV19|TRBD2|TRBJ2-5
CARPGLEPHPPGQETQYF
TGTGCCAGACCGGGACTAGAACCCCACCCCCCTGGACAAGAGACCCAGTACTTC
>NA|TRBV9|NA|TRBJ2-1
CASSVGLVYNEQFF
TGTGCCAGCAGCGTAGGCCTAGTCTACAATGAGCAGTTCTTC
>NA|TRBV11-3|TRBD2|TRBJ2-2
CASSLLPSGLDNTGELFF
TGTGCCAGCAGCTTATTACCTAGCGGGCTCGACAACACCGGGGAGCTGTTTTTT
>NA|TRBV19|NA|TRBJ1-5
CASSIGRQGSIGQPQHF
TGTGCCAGTAGTATAGGTCGGCAGGGTTCCATCGGTCAGCCCCAGCATTTT
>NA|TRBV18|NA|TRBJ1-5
CASSPPGGDQPQHF
TGTGCCAGCTCACCACCCGGGGGTGATCAGCCCCAGCATTTT
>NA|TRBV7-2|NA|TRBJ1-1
CASSLGISRVEAFF
TGTGCCAGCAGCTTAGGAATATCCAGGGTGGAAGCTTTCTTT
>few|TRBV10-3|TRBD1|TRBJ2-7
CAITLGGQGYEQYF
TGTGCCATCACCTTAGGGGGACAGGGCTACGAGCAGTACTTC
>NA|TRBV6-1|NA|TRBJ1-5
CASSDSSGNQPQHF
TGTGCCAGCAGTGATTCTTCAGGAAATCAGCCCCAGCATTTT
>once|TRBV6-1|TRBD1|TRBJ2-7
CASSEKRTGQARVGQYF
TGTGCCAGCAGTGAAAAAAGAACGGGACAGGCCAGAGTGGGGCAGTACTTC
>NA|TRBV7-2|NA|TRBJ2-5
CASSRLLETQYF
TGTGCCAGCAGCCGTCTATTGGAGACCCAGTACTTC
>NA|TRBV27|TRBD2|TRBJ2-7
CASSRSGSNYEQYF
TGTGCCAGCAGCCGTAGCGGGTCGAACTACGAGCAGTACTTC
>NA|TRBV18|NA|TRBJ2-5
CASSPGSFETQYF
TGTGCCAGCTCACCAGGCAGTTTCGAGACCCAGTACTTC
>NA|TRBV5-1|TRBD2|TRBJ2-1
CASSRPLAGGDNEQFF
TGCGCCAGCTCCCGGCCTCTAGCGGGAGGGGACAATGAGCAGTTCTTC
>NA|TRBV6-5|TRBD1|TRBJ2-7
CASRRGQGAYEQYF
TGTGCCAGCAGGAGGGGACAGGGAGCCTACGAGCAGTACTTC
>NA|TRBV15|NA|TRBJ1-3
CATKEQGTLSGNTIYF
TGTGCCACCAAGGAGCAGGGAACTCTCTCTGGAAACACCATATATTTT
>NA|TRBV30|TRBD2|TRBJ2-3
CAWSRLAGGPDTQYF
TGTGCCTGGAGTCGACTAGCGGGGGGGCCGGATACGCAGTATTTT
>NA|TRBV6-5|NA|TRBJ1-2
CASSSVPLANYGYTF
TGTGCCAGCAGTTCCGTACCCTTAGCTAACTATGGCTACACCTTC
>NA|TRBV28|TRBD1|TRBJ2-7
CASRGQGPPYEQYF
TGTGCCAGCAGAGGACAGGGGCCTCCCTACGAGCAGTACTTC
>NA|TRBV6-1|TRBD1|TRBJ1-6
CASSDRGYGNSPLHF
TGTGCCAGCAGCGACAGGGGGTATGGTAATTCACCCCTCCACTTT
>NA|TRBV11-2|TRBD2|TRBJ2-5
CASSEAGASGTQYF
TGTGCCAGCAGCGAAGCGGGGGCCTCGGGGACCCAGTACTTC
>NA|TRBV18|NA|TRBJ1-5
CASSQLGGIDYSNQPQHF
TGTGCCAGCTCTCAATTGGGGGGTATCGATTATAGCAATCAGCCCCAGCATTTT